The subject of this entry is one T cell receptor (beta chain). CDR3 length: 15 amino acids. Germline V gene data show CDR1 as SGHTA and CDR2 as FQGNSA. The sample comes from a study of blood T cells in healthy people across ages. Study information: Template switching caught about one barcoded beta molecule for each two T cells.

Sample-barcoded 5' priming and a J-beta primer mix drove a second PCR of roughly 7 to 11 cycles. Every sample gave at least 3 million paired-end reads containing CDR3. TCRdb reprocessed the 5' RACE reads via MiXCR and lists one record per CDR3 protein. The table has 1.8 million or so distinct CDR3 sequences, about two fifths seen once; the top ten hold roughly 23%. Sequencing used blood. This chain connects TRBV7-2 to TRBJ2-5; TRBD2 agrees at 9 bases. The J call may be in error: the DNA end matches TRBJ2-7 better. This TCR was recovered from a human donor in good health. The CDR3 DNA follows: TGTGCCAGCAGCTTTAGCGGGGGCGAGCCCTACGAGCAGTACTTC. This translates into CASSFSGGEPYEQYF.